A single sample gave rise to the 29 T cell receptor beta chains below, sequenced in a study of spatial heterogeneity in lung cancer. As to time point: sample taken at primary tumor resection. Without sorting, whole RNA was sequenced from tumor, nontumor lung or frozen PBMC. TCRdb itself ran the 5' RACE reads through MiXCR, one entry per CDR3 protein. The data show around 12,000 distinct CDR3 sequences, around 15% seen once. Material: PBMCs, obtained at surgery. The receptor set was obtained from a male donor with early-stage non-small cell lung cancer.

In this sample, this clonotype turned up many times. The chain carries TRBV5-1 and TRBJ2-2; no clear D gene. Trimming took 4 bases from V and 4 from J, leaving 8 bases between them. CDR1 SGHRS and CDR2 YFSETQ come from the germline V gene. The CDR3 consists of 13 residues. The CDR3 reads CASSPQLTGELFF. The CDR3 region has the DNA TGCGCCAGCAGCCCCCAGCTCACCGGGGAGCTGTTTTTT.

This clonotype was observed at least ten times. The rearrangement uses TRBV3-1 and TRBJ2-1, with D unresolved. CDR1 and CDR2 (germline): LGHDT, YNNKEL (reference sequence). This CDR3 region has 11 residues. Trimming removed 6 bases at V and 8 bases at J, with 8 bases between. The CDR3: CASSLNYEQFF. CDR3 DNA sequence: TGTGCCAGCAGTCTTAACTATGAGCAGTTCTTC.

This clonotype was seen ten or more times. The CDR3 nucleotides are TGTGCCAGCAGTTATAGGACAGGGGTCTCCCGCTCCATCTCCTACGAGCAGTACTTC. Amino acid sequence: CASSYRTGVSRSISYEQYF. The chain has TRBV6-5 and TRBJ2-7; 9 bases are a match to TRBD1. V trimming: 3 bases; J trimming: 0 bases; junction bases outside the gene matches: 15. CDR3 length: 19 residues. Per the germline V gene, CDR1 is MNHEY and CDR2 is SVGAGI.

This clonotype was counted ten times or more. The chain joins TRBV25-1 to TRBJ1-2; D may be TRBD1 (6 bases). V gave up 7 bases and J gave up 1 base, with 10 bases separating them. The CDR3 spans 13 residues. In germline, CDR1 is MGHDK, CDR2 SYGVNS. CDR3 in amino acids: CASTQGYNYGYTF. The CDR3 bases are TGTGCCAGCACACAGGGTTATAACTATGGCTACACCTTC.

This chain links TRBV28 with TRBJ1-5; 12 nucleotides line up with TRBD1. V gave up 7 bases and J gave up 6 bases; unmatched junction bases: 7. The CDR3 has 15 amino acids. Looked up from germline, CDR1 is MDHEN and CDR2 is SYDVKM. CDR3 sequence reads: CASTPGQGARQPQHF. The CDR3 DNA follows: TGTGCCAGCACTCCGGGACAGGGGGCACGTCAGCCCCAGCATTTT. Looking up the rest from reference TRBV28 and TRBJ1-5 gives the full variable domain: DVKVTQSSRYLVKRTGEKVFLECVQDMDHENMFWYRQDPGLGLRLIYFSYDVKMKEKGDIPEGYSVSREKKERFSLILESASTNQTSMYLCASTPGQGARQPQHFGDGTRLSIL.

By share of the sample, this clonotype is medium-sized. The chain uses TRBV7-9 and TRBJ2-3; the D call may be TRBD1 or TRBD2 (5 bases each). The V and J ends lost 7 bases and 0 bases respectively, with 14 bases between them. CDR1 and CDR2 (germline): SEHNR, FQNEAQ (reference sequence). CDR3 length: 15 amino acids. CDR3 DNA sequence: TGTGCCAGCACCCCCCCAGGGAGAAGCACAGATACGCAGTATTTT. Protein sequence: CASTPPGRSTDTQYF.

The sample holds many counts of this clonotype. This chain's CDR3 is CASSFFGAQPQHF. CDR3 bases: TGTGCCAGCAGTTTCTTCGGGGCTCAGCCCCAGCATTTT. The rearrangement joins TRBV28 to TRBJ1-5; possibly TRBD1 for D (5 bases). Germline-derived CDR1 and CDR2 are MDHEN and SYDVKM. Trimming stripped 3 bases from V and 6 bases from J, with 9 bases between. The length of the CDR3 is 13 residues.

The V and J genes are TRBV7-3 and TRBJ2-1; a weak D match, TRBD2 (6 bases). Germline lookup yields CDR1 SGHTA and CDR2 FQGTGA. The CDR3 totals 14 residues. V lost 4 bases and J lost 7, with 14 bases in between. The CDR3 loop reads CASSSGGTVNEQFF. Here the CDR3 DNA reads TGTGCCAGCAGCTCTGGGGGGACGGTGAATGAGCAGTTCTTC. The full variable domain, completed using reference TRBV7-3 and TRBJ2-1, is GAGVSQTPSNKVTEKGKYVELRCDPISGHTALYWYRQSLGQGPEFLIYFQGTGAADDSGLPNDRFFAVRPEGSVSTLKIQRTERGDSAVYLCASSSGGTVNEQFFGPGTRLTVL.

The table lists this clonotype with a few counts. This sequence joins TRBV10-2 and TRBJ2-7; 9 positions match TRBD1. J lost 4 bases, V lost 7 bases, and 11 bases had no gene match. Germline V gives CDR1 WSHSY, CDR2 SAAADI. CDR3 length: 15 residues. This chain's CDR3 is CASNLTGTGNYEQYF. In nucleotides, the CDR3 is TGCGCCAGCAACCTCACCGGGACAGGGAATTACGAGCAGTACTTC.

This clonotype was seen only a few times. At one of its ends the junction is not consistent with the germline gene, which may arise from a read error. The CDR3 spells CPSSLAGGTGKDTQYF. The CDR3 coding sequence is TGTCCCAGCAGCTTAGCGGGGGGAACAGGGAAAGATACGCAGTATTTT. The chain links TRBV7-9 to TRBJ2-3; 10 nucleotides align to TRBD2. This CDR3 has 16 amino acids. Germline V gene lookup returns CDR1 SEHNR and CDR2 FQNEAQ (reference sequence).

Only a few counts were recorded for this clonotype. This rearrangement joins TRBV7-9 to TRBJ1-4; D remains ambiguous. Per germline, CDR1 SEHNR and CDR2 FQNEAQ (reference sequence). V was pared by 5 bases and J by 0 bases, with 13 bases between. This CDR3 contains 16 residues. The CDR3 loop is CASSESGRPTNEKLFF. The CDR3 nucleotides read TGTGCCAGCAGCGAATCTGGACGGCCAACTAATGAAAAACTGTTTTTT.

This clonotype showed up many times. The chain employs TRBV11-2 and TRBJ2-3; TRBD2 is a possible D gene (5 bases). The germline V gene has CDR1 SGHAT and CDR2 FQNNGV. V was trimmed by 6 bases and J by 6 bases, leaving 13 bases between them. The length of the CDR3 is 13 residues. This CDR3 reads CASSFGAEDTQYF. Written as DNA, the CDR3 is TGTGCCAGCAGTTTCGGAGCGGAGGATACGCAGTATTTT.

This clonotype was counted ten times or more. The chain combines TRBV30 with TRBJ1-1; 7 nucleotides align to TRBD1. CDR3 size: 13 residues. V dropped 2 bases and J dropped 6; count of bases not matched to a gene: 6. Germline CDR1 reads GTSNPN; CDR2 reads SVGIG (reference sequence). The CDR3 DNA reads TGTGCCTGGAGTCGAGGGGGCTTCGCTGAAGCTTTCTTT. Protein product: CAWSRGGFAEAFF.

The table lists this clonotype with a few counts. V and J are TRBV20-1 and TRBJ1-6; 11 bases are shared with TRBD1. Germline loops: CDR1 DFQATT, CDR2 SNEGSKA (reference sequence). The CDR3 extends over 16 amino acids. V shed 1 base and J 7 bases; nucleotides not matched to a gene: 6. CDR3 nucleotides: TGCAGTGCTAGAGTGTGGGGACAGGGGGAGAATTCACCCCTCCACTTT. Residues: CSARVWGQGENSPLHF.

The rearrangement links TRBV20-1 to TRBJ2-1, with 9 bases fitting TRBD2. CDR1 and CDR2 (germline): DFQATT, SNEGSKA (reference sequence). Germline trimming cut 7 bases from V and 14 bases from J; bases unmatched to any gene: 9. The CDR3 consists of 11 residues. CDR3 sequence reads: CSVASGVTKFF. CDR3 sequence (DNA): TGCAGTGTCGCTAGCGGGGTTACTAAGTTCTTC.

The V gene is TRBV6-1, the J gene TRBJ2-5, with TRBD2 matching over 12 bases. The CDR3 extends over 16 amino acids. Germline V gene sequence: CDR1 MNHNS, CDR2 SASEGT. Trimming took 3 bases from V and 3 from J; bases not matched to a gene: 5. The CDR3 loop reads CASSDSWTSGKETQYF. The CDR3 bases are TGTGCCAGCAGTGATTCGTGGACTAGCGGGAAAGAGACCCAGTACTTC.

Concerning this clonotype: This could be a read error, since a much larger clone is one nucleotide away. This sequence joins TRBV6-6 and TRBJ2-2; D remains ambiguous. Germline V gene sequence: CDR1 MNHNY, CDR2 SVGAGI (reference sequence). Trimming cost V 7 bases and J 6 bases, with 6 bases left between them. This CDR3 spans 11 amino acids. CDR3 protein: CASTYAGELFF. As DNA, the CDR3 is TGTGCCAGCACATACGCCGGGGAGCTGTTTTTT.

This clonotype was observed a handful of times. The chain combines TRBV11-3 with TRBJ2-2; no reliable D call. Germline values: CDR1 SGHNT, CDR2 YENEEA. The CDR3 extends over 13 amino acids. V was clipped by 5 bases and J by 3 bases, with 7 bases between them. The CDR3 sequence is CASSPTYTGELFF. DNA of the CDR3: TGTGCCAGCAGCCCTACTTACACCGGGGAGCTGTTTTTT.

This clonotype was seen a handful of times. This chain links TRBV6-5 with TRBJ2-7; 10 bases are shared with TRBD1. With V trimmed by 6 bases and J by 4 bases, 9 bases remained unmatched. Germline V gene sequence: CDR1 MNHEY, CDR2 SVGAGI. The CDR3 totals 15 residues. In DNA, the CDR3 is TGTGCCAGCAGGAGCCCCGGGACAGGGGCTTACGAGCAGTACTTC. Amino acids: CASRSPGTGAYEQYF.

By share of the sample, this clonotype is medium-sized. The gene calls are TRBV9 and TRBJ1-6; D is uncertain. The CDR3 runs 14 residues. Germline CDR1 reads SGDLS; CDR2 reads YYNGEE. Between the trimmed V and J ends, which lost 3 bases and 5 bases, there was a span of 9 bases. CDR3 loop: CASSADPNNSPLHF. The CDR3 DNA sequence: TGTGCCAGCAGCGCCGACCCTAATAATTCACCCCTCCACTTT.

J is TRBJ2-1 and V is TRBV5-1; TRBD1 matches at 9 bases. The CDR3 spans 14 residues. V was pared by 7 bases and J by 1 base, with 3 bases of the junction left unmatched. Per the germline V gene, CDR1 is SGHRS and CDR2 is YFSETQ. The CDR3 DNA reads TGCGCCAGCTCGACAGGGGGGTCCTACAATGAGCAGTTCTTC. Protein sequence: CASSTGGSYNEQFF.

This clonotype was found many times. The genes are TRBV11-2 and TRBJ2-2; TRBD2 agrees at 11 bases. The CDR3 loop spans 15 amino acids. J gave up 5 bases and V 5 bases, and 4 bases lay outside the gene matches. Per germline, CDR1 SGHAT and CDR2 FQNNGV. The CDR3 DNA follows: TGTGCCAGCAGCACGGGACTAGCGGTGACCGGGGAGCTGTTTTTT. Amino acids: CASSTGLAVTGELFF. Based on the CDR3 plus reference TRBV11-2 and TRBJ2-2, the full variable domain is EAGVAQSPRYKIIEKRQSVAFWCNPISGHATLYWYQQILGQGPKLLIQFQNNGVVDDSQLPKDRFSAERLKGVDSTLKIQPAKLEDSAVYLCASSTGLAVTGELFFGEGSRLTVL.

This clonotype has ten or more counts. V is TRBV10-3 and J is TRBJ1-1; D is unclear. Germline V gene sequence: CDR1 ENHRY, CDR2 SYGVKD. The CDR3 contains 14 residues. With 2 bases removed from V and 1 base from J, the gap between germline ends came to 8 bases. CDR3 region: CAISETVKNTEAFF. CDR3 coding DNA: TGTGCCATCAGTGAGACTGTTAAGAACACTGAAGCTTTCTTT.

The rearrangement uses TRBV7-8 and TRBJ2-2; D unresolved. Trimming stripped 5 bases from V and 5 bases from J, with 12 bases between. This CDR3 is 14 amino acids long. Per the germline V gene, CDR1 is SGHVS and CDR2 is FQNEAQ. CDR3 sequence: CASSPHKATGELFF. In nucleotides, the CDR3 is TGTGCCAGCAGCCCGCATAAGGCAACCGGGGAGCTGTTTTTT. Filled out from reference TRBV7-8 and TRBJ2-2, the complete variable domain reads GAGVSQSPRYKVAKRGQDVALRCDPISGHVSLFWYQQALGQGPEFLTYFQNEAQLDKSGLPSDRFFAERPEGSVSTLKIQRTQQEDSAVYLCASSPHKATGELFFGEGSRLTVL.

The V and J genes are TRBV13 and TRBJ1-2, with TRBD1 as a possible D gene (6 bases). Trimming removed 2 bases from V and 7 bases from J, with 11 bases in between. Looked up from germline, CDR1 is PRHDT and CDR2 is FYEKMQ (reference sequence). CDR3 size: 13 residues. The CDR3 loop reads CASSLRGGLGYTF. CDR3 nucleotide sequence: TGTGCCAGCAGCTTAAGAGGGGGACTTGGCTACACCTTC. Drawing the rest from reference TRBV13 and TRBJ1-2, the complete variable domain is AAGVIQSPRHLIKEKRETATLKCYPIPRHDTVYWYQQGPGQDPQFLISFYEKMQSDKGSIPDRFSAQQFSDYHSELNMSSLELGDSALYFCASSLRGGLGYTFGSGTRLTVV.

By share of the sample, this clonotype is medium-sized. J is TRBJ1-1 and V is TRBV5-5; D is possibly TRBD1 (5 bases). The CDR3 is 16 residues long. The V end lost 2 bases, the J end lost 0 bases, and 14 bases lay between the germline ends. Germline V gives CDR1 SGHKS, CDR2 YYEKEE (reference sequence). As DNA, the CDR3 is TGTGCCAGCAGCTTAAGGACAACGATCTTGAACACTGAAGCTTTCTTT. Its translation is CASSLRTTILNTEAFF.

This clonotype has only a few counts. This chain uses TRBV28 with TRBJ2-7; D is unclear. CDR1 and CDR2 (germline): MDHEN, SYDVKM. The CDR3 totals 12 residues. With 1 base removed from V and 7 bases from J, the gap between germline ends came to 8 bases. CDR3 region: CASSLFGPEQYF. In DNA form, the CDR3 reads TGTGCCAGCAGTTTATTCGGGCCGGAGCAGTACTTC.

This clonotype was counted ten times or more. This rearrangement joins TRBV5-4 to TRBJ2-1; D is possibly TRBD1 (6 bases). CDR3 size: 15 residues. CDR1 and CDR2 (germline): SGHNT, YYREEE (reference sequence). Trimming took 2 bases from V and 0 from J, leaving 9 bases between them. The CDR3 nucleotides read TGTGCCAGCAGCTTTGACAGGAGCTCCTACAATGAGCAGTTCTTC. Translating it yields CASSFDRSSYNEQFF.

This clonotype was counted a few times. The chain couples TRBV10-1 to TRBJ2-3; TRBD2 matches at 14 bases. Germline assignment: CDR1 WNHNN and CDR2 SYGVQD (reference sequence). The length of the CDR3 is 19 residues. V shed 6 bases and J 3 bases; nucleotides not matched to a gene: 14. The CDR3 reads CASSASPGLAGEMTDTQYF. The CDR3 region has the DNA TGCGCCAGCAGCGCTTCACCGGGACTAGCGGGAGAGATGACAGATACGCAGTATTTT.